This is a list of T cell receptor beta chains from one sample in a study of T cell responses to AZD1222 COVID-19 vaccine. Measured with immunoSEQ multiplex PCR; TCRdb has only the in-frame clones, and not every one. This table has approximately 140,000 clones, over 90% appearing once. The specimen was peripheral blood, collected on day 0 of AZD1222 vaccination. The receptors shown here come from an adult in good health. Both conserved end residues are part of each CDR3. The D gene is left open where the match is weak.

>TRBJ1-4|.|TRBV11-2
CASSLLVGHRDGGKLFF
TGTGCCAGCAGCTTATTGGTCGGCCACAGGGATGGAGGGAAACTGTTTTTT
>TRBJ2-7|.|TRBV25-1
CASSEYFAGNGDTYEQYF
TGTGCCAGCAGTGAATATTTTGCGGGTAACGGGGACACCTACGAGCAGTACTTC
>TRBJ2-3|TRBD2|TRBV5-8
CASSFGTSGSTDTQYF
TGTGCCAGCAGCTTTGGGACTAGCGGTAGCACAGATACGCAGTATTTT
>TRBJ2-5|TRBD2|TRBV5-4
CASRPGGQETQYF
TGTGCCAGCCGCCCGGGAGGGCAAGAGACCCAGTACTTC
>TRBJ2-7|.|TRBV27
CASSFGSGAYEQYF
TGTGCCAGCAGTTTTGGTAGCGGTGCCTACGAGCAGTACTTC
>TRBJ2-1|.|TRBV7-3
CASSLLAQSYNEQFF
TGTGCCAGCAGCTTACTGGCCCAATCCTACAATGAGCAGTTCTTC
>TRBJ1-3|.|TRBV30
CAWGGSNTIYF
TGTGCCTGGGGGGGGTCAAACACCATATATTTT
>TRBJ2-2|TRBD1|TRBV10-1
CASSPDRVGTGELFF
TGCGCCAGCAGTCCGGACAGGGTCGGAACCGGGGAGCTGTTTTTT
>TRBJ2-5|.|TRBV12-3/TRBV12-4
CASSLGETQYF
TGTGCCAGTAGTCTCGGGGAGACCCAGTACTTC
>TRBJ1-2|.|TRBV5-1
CASSFSGQRGYTF
TGCGCCAGCAGTTTTTCAGGGCAGCGGGGCTACACCTTC